This TCR beta chain stems from a study of cytomegalovirus exposure and HLA in healthy donors. Study-level information: Tens of millions of unique TCRs from HLA-typed donors were held in an early release of data. Findings and limits, study-wide: The classifier was said to identify cytomegalovirus status with high specificity and sensitivity. Later work found most CMV-associated TCR beta chains apparently HLA-restricted.

Note on this clone: Its matching antigen is unknown.

PCR used 60 Vbeta primers and 13 Jbeta primers. Per the study methods: Counted up in a later analysis, unique TCR beta chains came to some 75 million, with around 10 million shared. Profiling relied on immunoSEQ multiplex PCR, and the TCRdb table lists in-frame clones only, not all of them. V and J calls and clone size are given by that table; D and trimming were obtained from the DNA. The table records 150,000 to 180,000 clones, 70% to 80% of them present only once. The sequence came from a woman in her thirties or forties in good health and CMV-seronegative. The sequencing sample was made of PBMCs.

CDR3 bases: TGTGCCAGCAGGGTCCTCTGGGGGGACAGGTCCCTAGGGAGCTATGGCTACACCTTC. This encodes CASRVLWGDRSLGSYGYTF. This chain joins TRBV6-4 and TRBJ1-2; TRBD1 matches 8 bases. J gave up 4 bases and V 6 bases, and 22 bases lay outside the gene matches. The V gene's germline CDR1 is MRHNA and CDR2 SNTAGT. The CDR3 has 19 residues.